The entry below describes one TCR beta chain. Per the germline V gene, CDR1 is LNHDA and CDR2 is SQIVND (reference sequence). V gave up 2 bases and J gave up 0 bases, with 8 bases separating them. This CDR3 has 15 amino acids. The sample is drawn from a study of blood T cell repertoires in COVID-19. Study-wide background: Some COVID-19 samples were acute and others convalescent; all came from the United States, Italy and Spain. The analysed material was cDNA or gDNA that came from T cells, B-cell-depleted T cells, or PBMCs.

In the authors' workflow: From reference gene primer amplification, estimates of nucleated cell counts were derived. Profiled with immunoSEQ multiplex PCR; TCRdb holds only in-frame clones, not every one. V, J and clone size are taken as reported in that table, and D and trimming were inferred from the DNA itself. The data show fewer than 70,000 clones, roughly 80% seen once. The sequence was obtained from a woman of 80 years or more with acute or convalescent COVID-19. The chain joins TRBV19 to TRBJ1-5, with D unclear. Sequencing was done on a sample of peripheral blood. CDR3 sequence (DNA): TGTGCCAGTAGTATACTGGGCAATAGCAATCAGCCCCAGCATTTT. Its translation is CASSILGNSNQPQHF.